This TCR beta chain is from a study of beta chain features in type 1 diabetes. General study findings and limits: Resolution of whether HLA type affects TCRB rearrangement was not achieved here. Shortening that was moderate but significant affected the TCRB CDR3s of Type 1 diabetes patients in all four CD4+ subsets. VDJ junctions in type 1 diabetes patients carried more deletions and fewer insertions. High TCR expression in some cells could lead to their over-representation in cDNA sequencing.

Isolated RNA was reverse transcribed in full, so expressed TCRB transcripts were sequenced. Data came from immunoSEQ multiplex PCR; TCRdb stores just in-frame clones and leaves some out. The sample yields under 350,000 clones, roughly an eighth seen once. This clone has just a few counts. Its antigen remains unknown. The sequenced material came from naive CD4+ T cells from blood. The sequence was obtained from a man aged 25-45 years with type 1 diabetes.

The CDR3 sequence: CASTYDSYNEQFF. CDR3 DNA sequence: TGTGCCAGCACCTACGACAGTTACAATGAGCAGTTCTTC. The rearrangement links TRBV7-9 to TRBJ2-1; D is possibly TRBD1 (5 bases). Germline loops: CDR1 SEHNR, CDR2 FQNEAQ (reference sequence). V was clipped by 7 bases and J by 4 bases, with 11 bases between them. The CDR3 is made up of 13 amino acids. Full variable domain (missing parts from reference TRBV7-9 and TRBJ2-1): DTGVSQNPRHKITKRGQNVTFRCDPISEHNRLYWYRQTLGQGPEFLTYFQNEAQLEKSRLLSDRFSAERPKGSFSTLEIQRTEQGDSAMYLCASTYDSYNEQFFGPGTRLTVL.